The clone carrying this T cell receptor beta chain has a count of ten or more. Its antigen remains unknown. These data originate in a study of T cells after posttransplantation cyclophosphamide. Overall study findings and caveats: Recipient CMV seropositivity and CMV reactivation strongly tracked TRB clonality.

The CDR3 sequence is 12 residues long. Per the germline V gene, CDR1 is MNHEY and CDR2 is SMNVEV (reference sequence). The V and J ends lost 6 bases and 5 bases respectively, with 10 bases between them. Assay: immunoSEQ multiplex PCR; the TCRdb copy retains only in-frame clones and omits some. The sample is made up of about 33,000 clones, none counted only once. The chain combines TRBV27 with TRBJ2-5; possible D gene TRBD1, 5 bases. The sample comprised PBMCs. This sequence was found in a girl between 5 and 17 years old in good health, CMV-negative, and a related stem cell transplant donor. As DNA, the CDR3 is TGTGCCAGCAGGACAGAGACGGAGACCCAGTACTTC. Its protein product is CASRTETETQYF.